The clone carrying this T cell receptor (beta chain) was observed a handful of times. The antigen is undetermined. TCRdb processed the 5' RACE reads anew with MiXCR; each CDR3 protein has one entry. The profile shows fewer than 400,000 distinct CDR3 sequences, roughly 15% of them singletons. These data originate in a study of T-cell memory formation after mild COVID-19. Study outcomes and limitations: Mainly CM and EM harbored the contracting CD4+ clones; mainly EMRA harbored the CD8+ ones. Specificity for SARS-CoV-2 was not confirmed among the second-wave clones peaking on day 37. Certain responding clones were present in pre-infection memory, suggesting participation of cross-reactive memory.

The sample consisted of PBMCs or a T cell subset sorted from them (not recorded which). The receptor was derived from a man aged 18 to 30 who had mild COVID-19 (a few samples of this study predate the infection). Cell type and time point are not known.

The DNA of the CDR3 is TGTGCCAGCAGCCCCGGGAGGGGGCCCCCTGGCAATGAGCAGTTCTTC. As protein: CASSPGRGPPGNEQFF. The chain joins TRBV7-2 to TRBJ2-1; TRBD2 is a possible D gene (8 bases). The CDR3 runs 16 residues. Germline V gene sequence: CDR1 SGHTA, CDR2 FQGNSA. V lost 5 bases and J 6 bases, leaving 20 bases between the germline ends.